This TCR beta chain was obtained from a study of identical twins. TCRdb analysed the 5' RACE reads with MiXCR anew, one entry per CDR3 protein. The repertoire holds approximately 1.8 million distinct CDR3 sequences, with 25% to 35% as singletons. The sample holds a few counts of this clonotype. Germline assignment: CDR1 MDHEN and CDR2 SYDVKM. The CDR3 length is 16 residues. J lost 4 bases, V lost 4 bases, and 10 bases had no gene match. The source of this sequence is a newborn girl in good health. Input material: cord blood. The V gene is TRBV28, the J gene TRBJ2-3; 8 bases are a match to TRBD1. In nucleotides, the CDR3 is TGTGCCAGCAGTTCATTCGGACAGGGTCTCGCAGATACGCAGTATTTT. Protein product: CASSSFGQGLADTQYF.